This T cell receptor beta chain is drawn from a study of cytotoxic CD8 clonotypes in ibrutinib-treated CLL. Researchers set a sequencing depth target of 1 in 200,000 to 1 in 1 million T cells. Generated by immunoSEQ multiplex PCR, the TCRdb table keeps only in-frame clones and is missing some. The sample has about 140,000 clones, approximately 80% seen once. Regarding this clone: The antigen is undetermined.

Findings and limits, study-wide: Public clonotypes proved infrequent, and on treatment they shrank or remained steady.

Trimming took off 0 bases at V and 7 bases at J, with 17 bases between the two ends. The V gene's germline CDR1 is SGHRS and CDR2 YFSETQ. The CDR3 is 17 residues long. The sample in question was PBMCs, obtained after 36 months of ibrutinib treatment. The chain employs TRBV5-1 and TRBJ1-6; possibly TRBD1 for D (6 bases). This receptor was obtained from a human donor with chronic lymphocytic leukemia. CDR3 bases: TGCGCCAGCAGCTTGGAGGGTTCGGGCAGGGGAAATTCACCCCTCCACTTT. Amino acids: CASSLEGSGRGNSPLHF.